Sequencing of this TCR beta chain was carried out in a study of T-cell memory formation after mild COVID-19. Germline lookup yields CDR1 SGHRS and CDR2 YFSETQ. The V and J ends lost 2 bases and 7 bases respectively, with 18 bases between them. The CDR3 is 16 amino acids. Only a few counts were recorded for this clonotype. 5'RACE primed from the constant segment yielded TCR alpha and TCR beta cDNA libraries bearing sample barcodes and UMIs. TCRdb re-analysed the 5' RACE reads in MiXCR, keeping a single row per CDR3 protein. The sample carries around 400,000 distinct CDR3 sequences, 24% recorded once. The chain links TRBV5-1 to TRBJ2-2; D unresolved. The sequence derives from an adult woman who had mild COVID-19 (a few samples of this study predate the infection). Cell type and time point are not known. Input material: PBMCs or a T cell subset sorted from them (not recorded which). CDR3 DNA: TGCGCCAGCAGCTTTGCCGGGCGGAAGTCCAACGGGGAGCTGTTTTTT. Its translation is CASSFAGRKSNGELFF.